This TCR beta chain was sequenced during a study of blood T cell repertoires in COVID-19. Study as a whole: Acute and convalescent COVID-19 specimens originated in the United States, Italy and Spain. The analysed material was cDNA or gDNA that came from T cells, B-cell-depleted T cells, or PBMCs.

Comment on this clone: A read error may produce the germline difference seen at one junction end.

This CDR3 contains 16 residues. Germline-derived CDR1 and CDR2 are KGHSH and LQKENI. Original processing notes: Counts of nucleated cells, estimated from reference gene primer amplification, were obtained. Clones were read by immunoSEQ multiplex PCR, and TCRdb kept only the in-frame ones, dropping some. Clone size and the V and J calls come from that table; the DNA yielded D and trimming. The sample consists of approximately 23,000 clones, around 91% of them appearing once. The clonotype originates from a man in his sixties or seventies with acute or convalescent COVID-19. Sequencing was performed on peripheral blood. The chain carries TRBV18 and TRBJ2-1; 11 positions agree with TRBD2. The CDR3 loop reads CASSTGLAGSYDEQFF. The CDR3 DNA reads as TGTGCCAGCTCAACCGGACTAGCGGGCTCCTACGATGAGCAGTTCTTC.